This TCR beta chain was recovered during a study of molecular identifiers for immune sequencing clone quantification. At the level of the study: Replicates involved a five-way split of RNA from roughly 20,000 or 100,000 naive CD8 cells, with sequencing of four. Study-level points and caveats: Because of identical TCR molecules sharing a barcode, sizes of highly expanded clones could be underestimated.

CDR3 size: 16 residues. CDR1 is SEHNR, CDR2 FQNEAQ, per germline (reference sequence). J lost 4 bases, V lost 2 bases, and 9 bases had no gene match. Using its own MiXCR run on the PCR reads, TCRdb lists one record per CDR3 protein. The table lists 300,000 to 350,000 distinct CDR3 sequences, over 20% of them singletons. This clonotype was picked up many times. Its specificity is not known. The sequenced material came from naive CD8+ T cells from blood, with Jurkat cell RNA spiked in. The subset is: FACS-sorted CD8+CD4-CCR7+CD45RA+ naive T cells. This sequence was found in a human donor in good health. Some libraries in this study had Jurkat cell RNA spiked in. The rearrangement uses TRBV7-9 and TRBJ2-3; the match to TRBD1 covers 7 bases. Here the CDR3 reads CASSLQGEVLPDTQYF. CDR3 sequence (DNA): TGTGCCAGCAGCTTACAGGGGGAAGTTTTGCCAGATACGCAGTATTTT.